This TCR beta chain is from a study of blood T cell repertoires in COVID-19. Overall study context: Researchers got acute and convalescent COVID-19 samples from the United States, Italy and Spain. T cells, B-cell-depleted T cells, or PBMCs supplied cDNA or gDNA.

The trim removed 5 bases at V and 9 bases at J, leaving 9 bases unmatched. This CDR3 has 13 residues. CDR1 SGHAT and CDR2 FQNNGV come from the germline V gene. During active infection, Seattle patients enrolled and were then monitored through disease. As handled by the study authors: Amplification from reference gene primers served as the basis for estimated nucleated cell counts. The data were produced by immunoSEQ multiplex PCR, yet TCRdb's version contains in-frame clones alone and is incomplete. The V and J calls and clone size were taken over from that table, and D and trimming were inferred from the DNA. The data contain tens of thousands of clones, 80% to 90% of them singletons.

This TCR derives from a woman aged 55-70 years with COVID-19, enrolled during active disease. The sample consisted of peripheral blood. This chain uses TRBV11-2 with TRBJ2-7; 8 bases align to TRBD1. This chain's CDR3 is CASSHVDRVGQYF. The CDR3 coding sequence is TGTGCCAGCAGCCATGTGGACAGGGTTGGGCAGTACTTC.